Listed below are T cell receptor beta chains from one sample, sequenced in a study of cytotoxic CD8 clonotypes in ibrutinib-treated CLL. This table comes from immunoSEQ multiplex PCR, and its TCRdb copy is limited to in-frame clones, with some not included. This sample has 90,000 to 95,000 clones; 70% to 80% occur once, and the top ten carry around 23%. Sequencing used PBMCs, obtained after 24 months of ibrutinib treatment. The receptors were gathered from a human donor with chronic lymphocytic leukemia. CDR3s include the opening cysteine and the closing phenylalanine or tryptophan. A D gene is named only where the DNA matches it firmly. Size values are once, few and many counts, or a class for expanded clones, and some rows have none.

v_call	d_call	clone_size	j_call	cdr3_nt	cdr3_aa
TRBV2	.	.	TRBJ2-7	TGTGCCAGTACGTCGGACATCCTTTCACCCTACGAGCAGTACTTC	CASTSDILSPYEQYF
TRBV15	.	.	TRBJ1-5	TGTGCCACCAGCAGAGAGGGGGCAGGGCATCAGCCCCAGCATTTT	CATSREGAGHQPQHF
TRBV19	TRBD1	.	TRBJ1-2	TGTGCCAGTAGTGATCCCGGGACAGGGGTTAACTATGGCTACACCTTC	CASSDPGTGVNYGYTF
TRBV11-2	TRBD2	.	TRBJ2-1	TGTGCCAGCAGCGGAGCGGCGGGGGGGTACAATGAGCAGTTCTTC	CASSGAAGGYNEQFF
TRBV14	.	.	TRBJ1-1	TGTGCCAGCAGCCCATACCTCGGGCCGAACACTGAAGCTTTCTTT	CASSPYLGPNTEAFF
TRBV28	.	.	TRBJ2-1	TGTGCCAGCAGTTTATATATCGCAGGGGAGAAGCAGTTCTTC	CASSLYIAGEKQFF
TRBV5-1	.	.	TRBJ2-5	TGCGCCAGCAGCTTCGCAGGGGCGAAAGAGACCCAGTACTTC	CASSFAGAKETQYF
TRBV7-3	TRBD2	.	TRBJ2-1	TGTGCCAGCAGCTCTCCGTTGGTAGCGGGGCCCTACAATGAGCAGTTCTTC	CASSSPLVAGPYNEQFF
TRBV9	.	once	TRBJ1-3	TGTGCCAGCAGCCCCCGGGAGTCGTTGGGAAACACCATATATTTT	CASSPRESLGNTIYF
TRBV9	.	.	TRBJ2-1	TGTGCCAGCAGCGTAGGAATCGGGAGCAATGAGCAGTTCTTC	CASSVGIGSNEQFF
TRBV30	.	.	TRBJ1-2	TGTGCCTGGAGTGTAGATGAGAACTATGGCTACACCTTC	CAWSVDENYGYTF
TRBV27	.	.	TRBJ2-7	TGTGCCAGCAGTTTATCAGGTGGGGGATACTACGAGCAGTACTTC	CASSLSGGGYYEQYF
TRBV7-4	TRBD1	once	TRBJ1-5	TGTGCCAGCAAGACAAAGACTGGGACAGGGGGGCTTAATCAGCCCCAGCATTTT	CASKTKTGTGGLNQPQHF
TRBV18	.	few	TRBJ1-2	TGTGCCAGCTCACCAGACTATGGCTACACCTTC	CASSPDYGYTF
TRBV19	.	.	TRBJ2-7	TGTGCCAGTAGTATTGACGTTTCCTACGAGCAGTACTTC	CASSIDVSYEQYF
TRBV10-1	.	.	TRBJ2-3	TGCGCCAGCAGTGAGTCGATGGGAGTATCTAGTACGCAGTATTTT	CASSESMGVSSTQYF
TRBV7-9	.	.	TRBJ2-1	TGTGCCAGCAGCGTACCTGACGGACAGACTTACAATGAGCAGTTCTTC	CASSVPDGQTYNEQFF
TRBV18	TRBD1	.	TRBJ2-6	TGTGCCAGCTCACCACCGACAGGGCCTGGGGCCAACGTCCTGACTTTC	CASSPPTGPGANVLTF
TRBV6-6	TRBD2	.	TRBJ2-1	TGTGCCAGCACCGGGACTAGCGGATCCAATGAGCAGTTCTTC	CASTGTSGSNEQFF
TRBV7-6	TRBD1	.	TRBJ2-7	TGTGCCAGCAGCCGTACCCGTCCGGGACAGAAAAACTACGAGCAGTACTTC	CASSRTRPGQKNYEQYF
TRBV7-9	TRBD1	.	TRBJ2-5	TGTGCCAGCAGCTTAGTACAGGGGGTGCGATGGGTCCAAGAGACCCAGTACTTC	CASSLVQGVRWVQETQYF
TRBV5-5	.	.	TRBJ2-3	TGTGCCAGCAGCTTGGCTTGGGATACGCAGTATTTT	CASSLAWDTQYF
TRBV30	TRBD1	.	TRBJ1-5	TGTGCCTGGAAATCTGCAGGGGGCTCGCGCAATCAGCCCCAGCATTTT	CAWKSAGGSRNQPQHF
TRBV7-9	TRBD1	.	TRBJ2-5	TGTGCCAGCAGCTCCCAACAGGGGGCGATTGCGTACTTC	CASSSQQGAIAYF
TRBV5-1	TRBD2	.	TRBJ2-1	TGCGCCAGCGGCATCGGGACTAGCTACAATGAGCAGTTCTTC	CASGIGTSYNEQFF
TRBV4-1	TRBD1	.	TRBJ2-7	TGCGCCAGCAAACTGGCCCCAACAGGGGCGACCGAGCAGTACTTC	CASKLAPTGATEQYF
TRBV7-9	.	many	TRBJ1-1	TGTGCCAGCAGCCCGTTTTGGGAAGAAGCTTTCTTT	CASSPFWEEAFF
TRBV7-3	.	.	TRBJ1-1	TGTGCCAGCAGCCCTCCTTGGGGGGAAGCTTTCTTT	CASSPPWGEAFF
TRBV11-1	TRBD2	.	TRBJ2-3	TGTGCCAGCAGCTACCGGACTAGCGGGGGCACAGATACGCAGTATTTT	CASSYRTSGGTDTQYF
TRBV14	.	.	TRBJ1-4	TGTGCCAGCAGCCGAGCCCTATGGGCTAATGAAAAACTGTTTTTT	CASSRALWANEKLFF
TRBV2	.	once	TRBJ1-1	TGTGCCAGCAGTGAGGGCAGACTCACTGAAGCTTTCTTT	CASSEGRLTEAFF
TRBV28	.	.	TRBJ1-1	TGTGCCAGCAGTTTACCCTCCCCCCCTGAAGCTTTCTTT	CASSLPSPPEAFF
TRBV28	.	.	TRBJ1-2	TGTGCCAGCCTAAGGATAGACCAGGGCGACTACACCTTC	CASLRIDQGDYTF
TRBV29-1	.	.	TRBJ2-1	TGCAGCGCCCTACTGGAGCGAAGATACAATGAGCAGTTCTTC	CSALLERRYNEQFF
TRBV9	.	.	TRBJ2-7	TGTGCCAGCAGCGGATCCGGGAGATCCTACGAGCAGTACTTC	CASSGSGRSYEQYF
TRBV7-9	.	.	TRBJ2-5	TGTGCCAGCAGCTTGCCAGGGCCGGGGGAGACCCAGTACTTC	CASSLPGPGETQYF
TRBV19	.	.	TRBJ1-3	TGTGCCAGTAATCCGGCGGCGAGCTCTGGAAACACCATATATTTT	CASNPAASSGNTIYF
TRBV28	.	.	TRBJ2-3	TGTGCCAGCATCGGCCCCGTCAGGTCAGATACGCAGTATTTT	CASIGPVRSDTQYF
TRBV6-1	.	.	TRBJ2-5	TGTGCCAGCAGCGGGGTCGAGACCCAGTACTTC	CASSGVETQYF
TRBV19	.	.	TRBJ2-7	TGTGCCAGTAGTATGGCGGCAGGGGTTCCCTACGAGCAGTACTTC	CASSMAAGVPYEQYF
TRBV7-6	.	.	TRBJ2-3	TGTGCCAGCAGTCAAGGGGGACGGCGCATGGATACGCAGTATTTT	CASSQGGRRMDTQYF
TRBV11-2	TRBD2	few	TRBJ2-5	TGTGCCAGCAGCTTAGGGACTAGCGGGAGGCTTAGTTCAGAGACCCAGTACTTC	CASSLGTSGRLSSETQYF
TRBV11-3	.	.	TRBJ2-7	TGTGCCAGCAGCTTTCTGGCAGGGGATCCGCAGTACTTC	CASSFLAGDPQYF
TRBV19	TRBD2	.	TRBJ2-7	TGTGCCAGTAGTATAAAGGTAGGGGGTATTAGCGGGAGGCCAACCTACGAGCAGTACTTC	CASSIKVGGISGRPTYEQYF
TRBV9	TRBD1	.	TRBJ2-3	TGTGCCAGCAGCGTTACACAGGGGGCAACAGATACGCAGTATTTT	CASSVTQGATDTQYF